Below, 2 T cell receptor beta chains from the same sample are listed, as sequenced in a study of blood T cell repertoires in COVID-19. Sequencing used immunoSEQ multiplex PCR; TCRdb keeps in-frame clones, though not all of them. The table records about 200,000 clones, approximately 83% of them present only once. What was sequenced was peripheral blood. These receptors all stem from a man in his forties or fifties with acute or convalescent COVID-19.

This clone turned up a few times. The V and J genes are TRBV4-2 and TRBJ2-1; 11 bases map to TRBD1. With V trimmed by 4 bases and J by 6 bases, 2 bases remained unmatched. The CDR3 has 14 residues. Germline loops: CDR1 LGHNA, CDR2 YNFKEQ. CDR3 loop: CASSPGTGGNEQFF. CDR3 DNA: TGTGCCAGCAGCCCCGGGACAGGGGGCAATGAGCAGTTCTTC.

The rearrangement uses TRBV6-5 and TRBJ1-2, with D possibly TRBD1 on 5 matching bases. V was clipped by 0 bases and J by 8 bases, with 13 bases between them. CDR1 MNHEY and CDR2 SVGAGI come from the germline V gene. The CDR3 is made up of 14 amino acids. The CDR3 DNA sequence: TGTGCCAGCAGTTACTCGCGGGGGGGAAACGGCTACACCTTC. Translating it yields CASSYSRGGNGYTF.